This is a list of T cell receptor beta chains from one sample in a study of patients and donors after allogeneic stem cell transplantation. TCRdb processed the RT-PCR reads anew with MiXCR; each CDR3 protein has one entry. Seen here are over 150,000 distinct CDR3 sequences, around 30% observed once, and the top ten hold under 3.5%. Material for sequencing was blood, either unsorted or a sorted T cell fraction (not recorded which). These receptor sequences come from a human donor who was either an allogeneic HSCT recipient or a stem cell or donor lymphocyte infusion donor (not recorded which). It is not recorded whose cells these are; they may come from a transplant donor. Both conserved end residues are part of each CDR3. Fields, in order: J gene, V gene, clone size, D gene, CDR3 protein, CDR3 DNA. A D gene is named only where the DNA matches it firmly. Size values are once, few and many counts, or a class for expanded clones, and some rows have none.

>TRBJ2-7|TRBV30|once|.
CAWRRLGHFYEQYF
TGTGCCTGGAGGAGGCTGGGACACTTTTACGAGCAGTACTTC
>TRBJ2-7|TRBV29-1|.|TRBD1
CSAGTAYEQYF
TGCAGCGCCGGGACAGCCTACGAGCAGTACTTC
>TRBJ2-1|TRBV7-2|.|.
CASSRLMEGDSFYNEQFF
TGTGCCAGCAGCCGGCTGATGGAGGGGGACAGTTTTTACAATGAGCAGTTCTTC
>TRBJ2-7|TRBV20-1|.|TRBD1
CSARGVQGNYEQYF
TGCAGTGCTAGAGGGGTACAGGGGAACTACGAGCAGTACTTC
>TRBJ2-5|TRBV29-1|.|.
CSVNWDQETQYF
TGCAGCGTTAACTGGGACCAAGAGACCCAGTACTTC
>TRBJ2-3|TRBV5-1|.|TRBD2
CATANGGTSTDTQYF
TGCGCCACAGCTAACGGGGGGACCAGCACAGATACGCAGTATTTT
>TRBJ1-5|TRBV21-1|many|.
CASSKEEEQGNQPQHF
TGTGCCAGCAGCAAAGAGGAGGAACAGGGGAATCAGCCCCAGCATTTT
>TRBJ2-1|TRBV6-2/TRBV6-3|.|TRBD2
CASSYDSPAGLYNEQFF
TGTGCCAGCAGTTACGATAGTCCAGCGGGACTCTACAATGAGCAGTTCTTC
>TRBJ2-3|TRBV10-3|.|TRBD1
CAISGPLGPTGNPTDTQYF
TGTGCCATCAGTGGCCCCCTTGGTCCGACAGGGAATCCCACAGATACGCAGTATTTT
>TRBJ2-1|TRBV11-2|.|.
CASSRPGPLYNEQFF
TGTGCCAGCAGCCGCCCGGGGCCCCTTTACAATGAGCAGTTCTTC